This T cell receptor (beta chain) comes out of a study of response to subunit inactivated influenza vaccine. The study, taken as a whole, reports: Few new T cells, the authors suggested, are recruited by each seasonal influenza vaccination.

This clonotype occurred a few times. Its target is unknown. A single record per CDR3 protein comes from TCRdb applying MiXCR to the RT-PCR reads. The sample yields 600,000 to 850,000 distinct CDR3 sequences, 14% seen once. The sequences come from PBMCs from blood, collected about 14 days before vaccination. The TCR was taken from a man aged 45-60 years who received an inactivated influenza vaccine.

The CDR3 sequence is CASSPRSPGREQYF. The CDR3 nucleotides are TGTGCCAGCAGCCCTCGTTCTCCCGGGCGCGAGCAGTACTTC. V is TRBV5-6 and J is TRBJ2-7; D unresolved. V lost 4 bases to trimming and J lost 6 bases, with 17 bases between them. Germline CDR1 and CDR2: SGHDT and YYEEEE. There are 14 residues in the CDR3.